The T cell receptor (beta chain) under discussion was sequenced for a study of OX40 agonist ivuxolimab in advanced cancers. Study conclusions and caveats: Expanded clones were, on average, more numerous in CD8+ T cells than in CD4+.

The protocol was immunoSEQ multiplex PCR, while the TCRdb copy is restricted to in-frame clones and leaves out a portion. The data hold around 48,000 clones, with around 84% observed a single time. In the case of this clone: Its antigen is undetermined. One junction end disagrees with the germline gene, perhaps due to a read error.

Germline assignment: CDR1 SSHAT and CDR2 FNYEAQ (reference sequence). The CDR3 is 17 residues long. This TCR was sampled from an adult with an advanced solid tumor such as melanoma, head and neck, liver or kidney cancer. Sequencing used CD4+ or CD8+ T cells sorted from blood, obtained in a trial of the OX40 agonist ivuxolimab. The rearrangement uses TRBV7-7 and TRBJ2-2, with 9 bases fitting TRBD2. This chain's CDR3 is CASSLNPLAGSGGELFF. The CDR3 DNA sequence: TGTGCTAGCAGCTTAAATCCGCTAGCGGGATCCGGCGGGGAGCTGTTTTTT. Supplemented by reference TRBV7-7 and TRBJ2-2, the full variable domain reads GAGVSQSPRYKVTKRGQDVTLRCDPISSHATLYWYQQALGQGPEFLTYFNYEAQPDKSGLPSDRFSAERPEGSISTLTIQRTEQRDSAMYRCASSLNPLAGSGGELFFGEGSRLTVL.